Below are 30 T cell receptor beta chains sequenced from a single sample in a study of shared clonotypes between healthy human individuals. The naive CD8 subset, CD45RO-negative cells positively selected for CCR7, excluded terminally differentiated effector memory CD45RA+ cells. The protocol was immunoSEQ multiplex PCR, while the TCRdb copy is restricted to in-frame clones and leaves out a portion. The data show around 2,000,000 clones, about 94% seen once. The sequencing sample was made of naive CD8+ T cells sorted from blood. The receptor set was obtained from a man between 18 and 35 years old in good health.

V usage is TRBV5-4 and J usage is TRBJ1-2, with D possibly TRBD1 on 5 matching bases. V lost 4 bases, J lost 8 bases, and 12 bases lay in between. CDR3 length: 12 amino acids. CDR1 is SGHNT, CDR2 YYREEE, per germline (reference sequence). The CDR3 bases are TGTGCCAGCAGCCCCGCGAGGGGCGGCTACACCTTC. Protein sequence: CASSPARGGYTF. The whole variable domain, filled in from reference TRBV5-4 and TRBJ1-2, reads ETGVTQSPTHLIKTRGQQVTLRCSSQSGHNTVSWYQQALGQGPQFIFQYYREEENGRGNFPPRFSGLQFPNYSSELNVNALELDDSALYLCASSPARGGYTFGSGTRLTVV.

The chain joins TRBV5-4 to TRBJ2-1; 8 nucleotides align to TRBD1. This CDR3 is built from 14 residues. J was trimmed by 5 bases and V by 3 bases; bases with no gene match: 4. Looked up from germline, CDR1 is SGHNT and CDR2 is YYREEE (reference sequence). The CDR3 sequence is CASSSVDRDNEQFF. The CDR3 DNA reads TGTGCCAGCAGCTCGGTGGACAGGGACAATGAGCAGTTCTTC. Supplemented by reference TRBV5-4 and TRBJ2-1, the full variable domain reads ETGVTQSPTHLIKTRGQQVTLRCSSQSGHNTVSWYQQALGQGPQFIFQYYREEENGRGNFPPRFSGLQFPNYSSELNVNALELDDSALYLCASSSVDRDNEQFFGPGTRLTVL.

This rearrangement joins TRBV7-9 to TRBJ2-1, with TRBD2 matching over 9 bases. CDR3 length: 18 amino acids. V lost 2 bases, J lost 0 bases, and 8 bases stayed unmatched. Germline CDR1 and CDR2: SEHNR and FQNEAQ (reference sequence). DNA for the CDR3: TGTGCCAGCAGCTTAACCCTAGCGGGGTGGAGCTCCTACAATGAGCAGTTCTTC. Protein sequence: CASSLTLAGWSSYNEQFF.

Details on this clone: The same CDR3 arises from other DNA sequences in this sample as well. The chain has TRBV6-5 and TRBJ1-6; 9 bases fit TRBD1. Trimming at V came to 6 bases and at J to 7 bases, leaving 4 bases not matched to a gene. In germline, CDR1 is MNHEY, CDR2 SVGAGI. This CDR3 spans 14 amino acids. In DNA form, the CDR3 reads TGTGCCAGCAGCCCGGACAGGGGCAATTCACCCCTCCACTTT. Amino acid sequence: CASSPDRGNSPLHF.

The chain has TRBV10-2 and TRBJ2-7; D gene ambiguous. Germline V gives CDR1 WSHSY, CDR2 SAAADI. The CDR3 totals 14 residues. With 2 bases removed from V and 0 bases from J, the gap between germline ends came to 8 bases. CDR3 sequence reads: CASSEREFSYEQYF. The CDR3 DNA sequence: TGCGCCAGCAGTGAGCGAGAATTCTCCTACGAGCAGTACTTC.

V usage is TRBV5-4 and J usage is TRBJ1-5; possibly TRBD1 for D (6 bases). The V gene lost 2 bases and the J gene lost 2 bases, with 11 bases spanning the gap. The CDR3 contains 15 residues. Germline CDR1 and CDR2: SGHNT and YYREEE (reference sequence). Here the CDR3 DNA reads TGTGCCAGCAGCTTTGGTCCAGGGGGCAATCAGCCCCAGCATTTT. This codes for CASSFGPGGNQPQHF.

This chain uses TRBV2 with TRBJ1-1, with no clear D. The CDR3 consists of 14 residues. Germline V gene data show CDR1 as SNHLY and CDR2 as FYNNEI. Trimming removed 7 bases from V and 1 base from J, with 13 bases in between. CDR3 sequence: CASTDFLGNTEAFF. The CDR3 DNA reads as TGTGCCAGCACTGATTTTCTTGGGAACACTGAAGCTTTCTTT.

This clone has a single count. J is TRBJ2-2 and V is TRBV2, with a weak D call TRBD1 (6 bases). Germline CDR1 is SNHLY and CDR2 is FYNNEI. The CDR3 is made up of 15 amino acids. Trimming took 3 bases from V and 7 from J, leaving 15 bases between them. CDR3 sequence (DNA): TGTGCCAGCAGTGACCATACAGGGATGGGCGGGGAGCTGTTTTTT. Amino acids: CASSDHTGMGGELFF.

V is TRBV6-5 and J is TRBJ2-7; D may be TRBD2 (5 bases). V was cut by 4 bases and J by 2 bases, with 15 bases left in between. CDR3 size: 15 residues. From germline, CDR1 is MNHEY and CDR2 SVGAGI. The CDR3 nucleotides are TGTGCCAGCAGTTCCACTATGGAGGAGGCCTACGAGCAGTACTTC. Encoded protein: CASSSTMEEAYEQYF.

The chain recombines TRBV6-5 with TRBJ2-5; D might be TRBD2 (6 bases). CDR1 is MNHEY, CDR2 SVGAGI, per germline. V was pared by 5 bases and J by 5 bases, with 15 bases between. This CDR3 comprises 14 residues. CDR3 coding DNA: TGTGCCAGCAGTCCCCGGGGGATGGAGGAGACCCAGTACTTC. Translation: CASSPRGMEETQYF.

CDR3 amino acids: CASSAGQSSGNTIYF. CDR3 sequence (DNA): TGTGCCAGCAGCGCGGGACAGAGCTCTGGAAACACCATATATTTT. The V and J genes are TRBV9 and TRBJ1-3; 7 bases line up with TRBD1. CDR3 length: 15 amino acids. J lost 0 bases, V lost 3 bases, and 3 bases had no gene match. Germline lookup yields CDR1 SGDLS and CDR2 YYNGEE. Together with reference TRBV9 and TRBJ1-3, the CDR3 gives the full variable domain: DSGVTQTPKHLITATGQRVTLRCSPRSGDLSVYWYQQSLDQGLQFLIQYYNGEERAKGNILERFSAQQFPDLHSELNLSSLELGDSALYFCASSAGQSSGNTIYFGEGSWLTVV.

The chain is built from TRBV4-1 and TRBJ2-7; no definite D call. Germline CDR1 is MGHRA and CDR2 is YSYEKL. Trimming stripped 2 bases from V and 6 bases from J, with 11 bases between. The CDR3 sequence is 13 residues long. CDR3 sequence (DNA): TGCGCCAGCAGCCAATCACAGCTTTCCGAGCAGTACTTC. Encoded protein: CASSQSQLSEQYF.

The chain is built from TRBV7-9 and TRBJ2-7; D perhaps matches TRBD1 (5 bases). The CDR3 is made up of 14 amino acids. The V end was cut by 5 bases, the J end by 3 bases, with 14 bases between. Looked up from germline, CDR1 is SEHNR and CDR2 is FQNEAQ (reference sequence). For the CDR3, the DNA is TGTGCCAGCAGCCCCCAGGGTCTCATCTACGAGCAGTACTTC. Encoded protein: CASSPQGLIYEQYF.

The CDR3 sequence is CASSHRTGTGGRSYNEQFF. CDR3 in DNA: TGCGCCAGCAGCCACCGAACCGGGACAGGGGGTCGCTCCTACAATGAGCAGTTCTTC. The chain uses TRBV4-1 and TRBJ2-1, with 11 bases fitting TRBD1. Trimming took 3 bases from V and 0 from J; bases not matched to a gene: 10. CDR1 MGHRA and CDR2 YSYEKL come from the germline V gene. There are 19 residues in the CDR3.

The DNA for the CDR3 is TGTGCCAGCAGCTCGGCGACAGGGGAGAGTTATGGCTACACCTTC. Translated, it gives CASSSATGESYGYTF. V and J are TRBV13 and TRBJ1-2; 8 bases fit TRBD1. With 4 bases clipped from V and 5 bases from J, the junction kept 9 bases outside the gene matches. The CDR3 sequence is 15 residues long. Germline lookup yields CDR1 PRHDT and CDR2 FYEKMQ (reference sequence).

The rearrangement joins TRBV4-2 to TRBJ2-3, with 9 positions matching TRBD1. Trimming removed 0 bases from V and 6 bases from J; junction bases left unmatched: 7. The germline V gene has CDR1 LGHNA and CDR2 YNFKEQ. The CDR3 consists of 16 residues. The CDR3 DNA sequence: TGTGCCAGCAGCCAAGAAGACTGGACAGGGGAGGATACGCAGTATTTT. Translation gives CASSQEDWTGEDTQYF.

V and J are TRBV7-9 and TRBJ2-7; D gene unclear. The CDR3 runs 14 residues. V gave up 2 bases and J gave up 4 bases, with 12 bases separating them. Germline assignment: CDR1 SEHNR and CDR2 FQNEAQ (reference sequence). This chain's CDR3 is CASSLSNSAYEQYF. The CDR3 DNA is TGTGCCAGCAGCTTAAGCAACAGCGCATACGAGCAGTACTTC.

The chain joins TRBV10-3 to TRBJ1-3; a possible D gene is TRBD1 (6 bases). In germline, CDR1 is ENHRY, CDR2 SYGVKD. The ends were cut back, 4 bases at V and 0 bases at J, with 13 bases in the middle. This CDR3 has 16 residues. CDR3 nucleotides: TGTGCCATCAGTGGAGAAGGGGGAGACTCTGGAAACACCATATATTTT. Its translation is CAISGEGGDSGNTIYF.

The chain combines TRBV6-5 with TRBJ1-1, with 8 bases aligning to TRBD1. With V trimmed by 4 bases and J by 0 bases, 7 bases remained unmatched. Germline CDR1 is MNHEY and CDR2 is SVGAGI. The CDR3 runs to 16 residues. CDR3 sequence: CASSSWTGLMNTEAFF. The DNA of the CDR3 is TGTGCCAGCAGTTCCTGGACAGGGCTCATGAACACTGAAGCTTTCTTT.

The gene calls are TRBV29-1 and TRBJ2-1; TRBD1 is a possible D gene (6 bases). The CDR3 spans 15 residues. Germline CDR1 reads SQVTM; CDR2 reads ANQGSEA. V was pared by 6 bases and J by 2 bases, with 17 bases between. CDR3 residues: CSVDLTGDAYNEQFF. The CDR3 nucleotides are TGCAGCGTAGACCTGACAGGAGATGCCTACAATGAGCAGTTCTTC.

This clone came up a few times. The chain is built from TRBV6-5 and TRBJ2-7, with D perhaps TRBD1 or TRBD2 (5 bases each). Germline loops: CDR1 MNHEY, CDR2 SVGAGI. This CDR3 spans 15 amino acids. V was pared by 2 bases and J by 0 bases, with 11 bases between. This CDR3 reads CASSYGGDLSYEQYF. Written as DNA, the CDR3 is TGTGCCAGCAGTTACGGGGGAGACCTCTCCTACGAGCAGTACTTC.

In nucleotides, the CDR3 is TGTGCCTGGACCCGGGTAGGGGGGTCTGGAAACACCATATATTTT. It codes for CAWTRVGGSGNTIYF. The V gene is TRBV30, the J gene TRBJ1-3; D is perhaps TRBD1 (6 bases). V was pared by 4 bases and J by 1 base, with 14 bases between. Looked up from germline, CDR1 is GTSNPN and CDR2 is SVGIG (reference sequence). This CDR3 spans 15 amino acids.

V and J are TRBV6-6 and TRBJ2-1, with 11 bases fitting TRBD2. The CDR3 sequence is 13 residues long. Germline loops: CDR1 MNHNY, CDR2 SVGAGI (reference sequence). The V segment lost 7 bases and the J segment 10 bases; nucleotides outside the gene matches: 6. The CDR3 protein is CASIIRLAGEQFF. CDR3 coding DNA: TGTGCCAGCATCATTAGACTAGCGGGAGAGCAGTTCTTC.

This chain links TRBV2 with TRBJ1-2, with D perhaps matching TRBD1 (6 bases). CDR3 length equals 14 residues. V lost 0 bases and J 1 base, leaving 6 bases between the germline ends. Looked up from germline, CDR1 is SNHLY and CDR2 is FYNNEI. CDR3 sequence: CASSEADSNYGYTF. In nucleotides, the CDR3 is TGTGCCAGCAGTGAAGCGGACAGTAACTATGGCTACACCTTC.

The chain joins TRBV28 to TRBJ1-5, with D possibly matching TRBD1 (6 bases). V lost 3 bases to trimming and J lost 5 bases, with 11 bases between them. From germline, CDR1 is MDHEN and CDR2 SYDVKM. The CDR3 loop spans 14 amino acids. The DNA of the CDR3 is TGTGCCAGCAGTTTTACACAGGGTCATCAGCCCCAGCATTTT. It is translated as CASSFTQGHQPQHF. Filled out from reference TRBV28 and TRBJ1-5, the complete variable domain reads DVKVTQSSRYLVKRTGEKVFLECVQDMDHENMFWYRQDPGLGLRLIYFSYDVKMKEKGDIPEGYSVSREKKERFSLILESASTNQTSMYLCASSFTQGHQPQHFGDGTRLSIL.

This sequence joins TRBV7-8 and TRBJ2-7; 11 nucleotides align to TRBD2. The CDR3 is 14 residues long. Germline assignment: CDR1 SGHVS and CDR2 FQNEAQ. Unmatched junction bases numbered 3, after V lost 3 bases and J lost 5 bases. The CDR3 loop reads CASSFSGRVDEQYF. In nucleotides, the CDR3 is TGTGCCAGCAGCTTTAGCGGGAGGGTCGACGAGCAGTACTTC.

This sequence joins TRBV5-4 and TRBJ1-3; D ambiguous. The CDR3 has 14 residues. V gave up 7 bases and J gave up 0 bases, with 11 bases separating them. Germline CDR1 reads SGHNT; CDR2 reads YYREEE (reference sequence). CDR3 DNA: TGTGCCAGCCCTGCTAGGATCTCTGGAAACACCATATATTTT. Translated: CASPARISGNTIYF.

The chain recombines TRBV7-9 with TRBJ2-1, with TRBD2 identical over 8 bases. V was clipped by 3 bases and J by 7 bases; unmatched bases: 8. The germline V gene encodes CDR1 SEHNR and CDR2 FQNEAQ (reference sequence). The length of the CDR3 is 15 residues. The CDR3 region has the DNA TGTGCCAGCAGCTTTTTTCACGGGGGGGAGAATGAGCAGTTCTTC. Translated: CASSFFHGGENEQFF.

In nucleotides, the CDR3 is TGTGCCAGCAGTCCCGGAGTCTCCCCGAGGGGCCCACAAGAGACCCAGTACTTC. Its protein product is CASSPGVSPRGPQETQYF. The chain has TRBV28 and TRBJ2-5; D possibly uses TRBD1 or TRBD2 (5 bases each). Trimming removed 5 bases from V and 2 bases from J, with 24 bases in between. This CDR3 spans 18 amino acids. The germline V gene encodes CDR1 MDHEN and CDR2 SYDVKM.

J is TRBJ2-2 and V is TRBV4-1, with 10 bases aligning to TRBD1. The CDR3 length is 15 residues. Trimming cost V 2 bases and J 4 bases; bases outside gene matches: 1. Looked up from germline, CDR1 is MGHRA and CDR2 is YSYEKL. CDR3 residues: CASSQRTGGTGELFF. The CDR3 DNA follows: TGCGCCAGCAGCCAACGGACAGGGGGCACCGGGGAGCTGTTTTTT.